The 27 T cell receptor beta chains below come from one sample, sequenced in a study of CD8 T cells in Susac syndrome. With random hexamers, reverse transcription was performed on about 0.5 to 1 ug of RNA. Using its own MiXCR run on the immunoSEQ multiplex PCR reads, TCRdb lists one record per CDR3 protein. The data hold about 140,000 distinct CDR3 sequences, with around 95% observed a single time. The material sequenced was CD4+ T cells from PBMCs. These TCRs come from a human donor with Susac syndrome.

The chain is built from TRBV12-3 or TRBV12-4 and TRBJ1-2; no firm D call. The CDR3 totals 12 residues. V shed 6 bases and J shed 2 bases, with 7 bases lying between them. CDR3 amino acids: CASRNLNYGYTF. DNA of the CDR3: TGTGCCAGCAGGAACCTGAACTATGGCTACACCTTC.

CDR3 sequence: CASRPPGQGVYGYTF. Here the CDR3 DNA reads TGTGCCAGCAGGCCGCCGGGACAGGGCGTCTATGGCTACACCTTC. The chain has TRBV28 and TRBJ1-2; 9 nucleotides agree with TRBD1. Germline trimming cut 6 bases from V and 4 bases from J; bases unmatched to any gene: 9. This CDR3 contains 15 residues. Germline assignment: CDR1 MDHEN and CDR2 SYDVKM.

This clonotype was observed a handful of times. The gene calls are TRBV7-2 and TRBJ2-7; D ambiguous. The CDR3 is made up of 11 amino acids. V was shortened by 4 bases and J by 2 bases, with 3 bases between the two germline ends. Germline CDR1 reads SGHTA; CDR2 reads FQGNSA. CDR3 region: CASSSTYEQYF. The DNA of the CDR3 is TGTGCCAGCAGCTCCACCTACGAGCAGTACTTC. The full variable domain, with the rest looked up from reference TRBV7-2 and TRBJ2-7, is GAGVSQSPSNKVTEKGKDVELRCDPISGHTALYWYRQSLGQGLEFLIYFQGNSAPDKSGLPSDRFSAERTGGSVSTLTIQRTQQEDSAVYLCASSSTYEQYFGPGTRLTVT.

The CDR3 bases are TGTGCCAGCAGGATAGGAACACGGTCGGGTCATAATTCACCCCTCCACTTT. It yields the protein CASRIGTRSGHNSPLHF. This chain links TRBV7-8 with TRBJ1-6; D gene uncertain. Germline V gives CDR1 SGHVS, CDR2 FQNEAQ. The CDR3 loop spans 17 amino acids. Trimming shortened V by 6 bases and J by 5 bases, and 20 bases separated the two germline ends.

The rearrangement joins TRBV30 to TRBJ1-5, with a weak D call TRBD1 (5 bases). CDR3 size: 13 residues. Germline V gene lookup returns CDR1 GTSNPN and CDR2 SVGIG (reference sequence). V lost 8 bases, J lost 1 base, and 12 bases lay in between. The CDR3 protein is CATQRDSNQPQHF. Written as DNA, the CDR3 is TGTGCCACCCAGCGGGACAGCAATCAGCCCCAGCATTTT.

The chain recombines TRBV15 with TRBJ2-1; 13 nucleotides line up with TRBD2. The junction had 8 bases not matched to a gene; V was cut back by 5 bases and J by 4 bases. Germline V gene lookup returns CDR1 LNHNV and CDR2 YYDKDF (reference sequence). The CDR3 consists of 17 residues. The CDR3 loop reads CATSLRGLAGPYNEQFF. DNA for the CDR3: TGTGCCACCAGCTTAAGGGGACTAGCGGGACCTTACAATGAGCAGTTCTTC. Based on the CDR3 plus reference TRBV15 and TRBJ2-1, the full variable domain is DAMVIQNPRYQVTQFGKPVTLSCSQTLNHNVMYWYQQKSSQAPKLLFHYYDKDFNNEADTPDNFQSRRPNTSFCFLDIRSPGLGDTAMYLCATSLRGLAGPYNEQFFGPGTRLTVL.

This clonotype has just one count. The chain carries TRBV20-1 and TRBJ1-2; 11 bases fit TRBD1. The germline V gene has CDR1 DFQATT and CDR2 SNEGSKA (reference sequence). The length of the CDR3 is 16 residues. V was pared by 5 bases and J by 5 bases, with 13 bases of the junction left unmatched. The CDR3 here is CSAGPGGTGGSYGYTF. The DNA of the CDR3 is TGCAGTGCTGGTCCTGGCGGGACAGGGGGAAGTTATGGCTACACCTTC.

V gene TRBV7-2 combines with J gene TRBJ1-3; D is unresolved. The V and J ends lost 2 bases and 0 bases respectively, with 8 bases between them. This CDR3 comprises 15 residues. CDR1 is SGHTA and CDR2 is FQGNSA in the germline V gene. The CDR3 region is CASSLSTNSGNTIYF. The CDR3 nucleotides read TGTGCCAGCAGCTTATCGACTAACTCTGGAAACACCATATATTTT.

This chain connects TRBV29-1 to TRBJ2-1, with D possibly being TRBD2 (7 bases). V was pared by 7 bases and J by 10 bases, with 17 bases between. The CDR3 consists of 12 residues. The germline V gene encodes CDR1 SQVTM and CDR2 ANQGSEA. CDR3 in amino acids: CSGGGAVEEQFF. The CDR3 DNA reads TGCAGCGGAGGGGGGGCAGTTGAGGAGCAGTTCTTC.

The chain combines TRBV7-2 with TRBJ1-6; tentatively, D is TRBD1 (5 bases). The CDR3 has 14 amino acids. Trimming cost V 3 bases and J 9 bases, with 12 bases left between them. Germline-derived CDR1 and CDR2 are SGHTA and FQGNSA. The CDR3 region is CASSFPGQTSPLHF. CDR3 bases: TGTGCCAGCAGCTTCCCTGGACAAACTTCACCCCTCCACTTT. Full variable domain (rest looked up from reference TRBV7-2 and TRBJ1-6): GAGVSQSPSNKVTEKGKDVELRCDPISGHTALYWYRQSLGQGLEFLIYFQGNSAPDKSGLPSDRFSAERTGGSVSTLTIQRTQQEDSAVYLCASSFPGQTSPLHFGNGTRLTVT.

The chain recombines TRBV20-1 with TRBJ1-5, with D perhaps TRBD1 (6 bases). The CDR3 has 14 amino acids. Per the germline V gene, CDR1 is DFQATT and CDR2 is SNEGSKA (reference sequence). V was cut by 6 bases and J by 4 bases, with 16 bases left in between. CDR3 sequence reads: CSATPLQGNQPQHF. The DNA of the CDR3 is TGCAGTGCCACCCCGCTACAGGGTAATCAGCCCCAGCATTTT.

The J gene is TRBJ1-1, the V gene TRBV18; 8 nucleotides agree with TRBD1. This CDR3 is 15 amino acids long. The J segment lost 2 bases and the V segment lost 3 bases, leaving 5 bases of the junction unmatched. Germline V gives CDR1 KGHSH, CDR2 LQKENI. The CDR3 loop reads CASSPTGGSNTEAFF. In DNA form, the CDR3 reads TGTGCCAGCTCACCTACAGGGGGGAGTAACACTGAAGCTTTCTTT.

This chain joins TRBV12-5 and TRBJ1-1; the D gene is possibly TRBD1 (6 bases). V shed 1 base and J shed 5 bases, with 14 bases lying between them. The CDR3 runs to 15 residues. Germline-derived CDR1 and CDR2 are LGHNT and FRNRAP. The CDR3 sequence is CASGLAQQGGTEAFF. The CDR3 nucleotides read TGTGCTAGTGGTTTGGCCCAACAGGGCGGGACTGAAGCTTTCTTT. The complete variable domain, with remaining parts taken from reference TRBV12-5 and TRBJ1-1, reads DARVTQTPRHKVTEMGQEVTMRCQPILGHNTVFWYRQTMMQGLELLAYFRNRAPLDDSGMPKDRFSAEMPDATLATLKIQPSEPRDSAVYFCASGLAQQGGTEAFFGQGTRLTVV.

This rearrangement joins TRBV7-3 to TRBJ2-1, with 9 positions matching TRBD2. Looked up from germline, CDR1 is SGHTA and CDR2 is FQGTGA. The ends lost 5 bases at V and 3 bases at J; junction bases unmatched: 5. The CDR3 covers 15 residues. CDR3 bases: TGTGCCAGCAGCACAGAGCGGGGGGTCTACAATGAGCAGTTCTTC. The encoded protein is CASSTERGVYNEQFF.

There are a few counts of this clonotype. This sequence joins TRBV11-2 and TRBJ1-2; perhaps TRBD1 as D (5 bases). The ends were cut back, 5 bases at V and 7 bases at J, with 14 bases in the middle. Germline assignment: CDR1 SGHAT and CDR2 FQNNGV. The CDR3 runs to 13 residues. The CDR3 region is CASSPDTMGGYTF. The CDR3, as DNA: TGTGCCAGCAGCCCGGACACCATGGGTGGCTACACCTTC.

V and J are TRBV30 and TRBJ2-2; 8 nucleotides line up with TRBD2. V dropped 5 bases and J dropped 0; count of bases not matched to a gene: 2. The CDR3 is 14 amino acids. Germline loops: CDR1 GTSNPN, CDR2 SVGIG (reference sequence). CDR3 sequence: CAWETSANTGELFF. The CDR3 nucleotides read TGTGCCTGGGAGACTAGCGCGAACACCGGGGAGCTGTTTTTT.

The V call is TRBV4-1, the J call TRBJ2-1, with D uncertain. Trimming took 2 bases from V and 1 from J, leaving 18 bases between them. This CDR3 is 18 amino acids long. Germline CDR1 is MGHRA and CDR2 is YSYEKL. The CDR3 DNA sequence: TGCGCCAGCAGCCAAACCCCCTTCCCGGCGCTATCCTACAATGAGCAGTTCTTC. Translation: CASSQTPFPALSYNEQFF.

This chain joins TRBV6-5 and TRBJ2-7, with TRBD1 identical over 11 bases. V trimming: 5 bases; J trimming: 1 base; junction bases outside the gene matches: 1. The CDR3 spans 14 residues. Looked up from germline, CDR1 is MNHEY and CDR2 is SVGAGI. This chain's CDR3 is CASSGTGGSYEQYF. The CDR3 bases are TGTGCCAGCAGTGGGACAGGGGGGTCCTACGAGCAGTACTTC.

The chain is built from TRBV5-1 and TRBJ2-5; 8 positions match TRBD2. J lost 1 base, V lost 0 bases, and 2 bases had no gene match. CDR1 is SGHRS and CDR2 is YFSETQ in the germline V gene. This CDR3 contains 15 residues. CDR3 nucleotides: TGCGCCAGCAGCTTGGAGCGGGGGCGCCAAGAGACCCAGTACTTC. Translating gives CASSLERGRQETQYF.

The V gene is TRBV30, the J gene TRBJ1-2; no firm D call. V lost 0 bases and J lost 5, with 4 bases in between. Germline V gene data show CDR1 as GTSNPN and CDR2 as SVGIG (reference sequence). This CDR3 is 11 amino acids long. CDR3 nucleotides: TGTGCCTGGAGTGTGGGGTATGGCTACACCTTC. Its protein is CAWSVGYGYTF.

The chain recombines TRBV29-1 with TRBJ2-5; D not resolved. The CDR3 spans 12 residues. V was cut by 4 bases and J by 5 bases, with 11 bases left in between. Looked up from germline, CDR1 is SQVTM and CDR2 is ANQGSEA. The DNA for the CDR3 is TGCAGCGTTGGGGCCAGGACCGAGACCCAGTACTTC. It translates to CSVGARTETQYF.

The genes are TRBV20-1 and TRBJ2-4; 7 positions agree with TRBD2. Germline values: CDR1 DFQATT, CDR2 SNEGSKA (reference sequence). The CDR3 consists of 13 residues. J was trimmed by 6 bases and V by 3 bases; bases with no gene match: 5. The CDR3 protein is CSARATGGNIQYF. The CDR3 DNA follows: TGCAGTGCTAGGGCAACGGGAGGAAACATTCAGTACTTC.

This chain uses TRBV20-1 with TRBJ2-7; D ambiguous. CDR3 length equals 10 residues. Trimming cost V 3 bases and J 7 bases, with 7 bases left between them. The germline V gene encodes CDR1 DFQATT and CDR2 SNEGSKA (reference sequence). The CDR3 DNA follows: TGCAGTGCTAGTATGGTAGAGCAGTACTTC. Translation: CSASMVEQYF.

The chain recombines TRBV23-1 with TRBJ2-5; D gene unclear. TRBV23-1 is treated as an ORF (open reading frame) with a function not yet certain. This CDR3 has 10 amino acids. V was shortened by 2 bases and J by 6 bases, with 1 base between the two germline ends. This CDR3 reads CASSQKTQYF. For the CDR3, the DNA is TGCGCCAGCAGTCAAAAGACCCAGTACTTC.

J is TRBJ2-7 and V is TRBV2; the D gene is possibly TRBD1 (7 bases). Germline V gene data show CDR1 as SNHLY and CDR2 as FYNNEI. The CDR3 runs 12 residues. The CDR3 here is CATTQGGSEQYF. Here the CDR3 DNA reads TGTGCTACCACTCAGGGGGGCAGCGAGCAGTACTTC.

This chain links TRBV5-1 with TRBJ2-1, with D perhaps matching TRBD2 (7 bases). Trimming stripped 4 bases from V and 8 bases from J, with 13 bases between. CDR1 and CDR2 (germline): SGHRS, YFSETQ. CDR3 size: 13 residues. CDR3 nucleotides: TGCGCCAGCAGCGGTATAGGGGGGGATGAGCAGTTCTTC. It yields the protein CASSGIGGDEQFF.

This chain uses TRBV3-1 with TRBJ2-1, with D hard to call. Trimming took off 2 bases at V and 8 bases at J, with 22 bases between the two ends. CDR1 and CDR2 from the germline V gene are LGHDT and YNNKEL (reference sequence). The CDR3 runs to 17 residues. The CDR3: CASSQFVAREVSYEQFF. CDR3 nucleotides: TGTGCCAGCAGCCAATTCGTCGCTAGGGAAGTATCTTATGAGCAGTTCTTC.